A selection of T cell receptor beta chains follows, all from one sample in a study of blood T cell repertoires in COVID-19. Measured with immunoSEQ multiplex PCR; TCRdb has only the in-frame clones, and not every one. The table records about 120,000 clones, about 83% of them present only once. The sequenced sample consisted of peripheral blood. The source of these receptors is a woman between 50 and 59 years old with acute or convalescent COVID-19. CDR3s include the opening cysteine and the closing phenylalanine or tryptophan. Each record gives: J gene, D gene, V gene, CDR3 length, clone size, CDR3 protein, CDR3 DNA. A D gene is named only where the DNA matches it firmly. The size field is filled for only some rows; it gives once, few, many or a size class.

>TRBJ1-2|TRBD1|TRBV5-4|15|few
CASSLGQGGNYGYTF
TGTGCCAGCAGCTTGGGACAGGGGGGAAACTATGGCTACACCTTC
>TRBJ1-6|TRBD1|TRBV19|14|.
CASSARQGEEPLHF
TGTGCCAGTAGTGCCAGACAGGGTGAGGAACCCCTCCACTTT
>TRBJ2-1|TRBD2|TRBV30|13|.
CAWSVWRENEQFF
TGTGCCTGGAGTGTATGGCGGGAGAATGAGCAGTTCTTC
>TRBJ1-2|TRBD1|TRBV30|11|.
CAQGEPYGYTF
TGTGCGCAGGGGGAGCCCTATGGCTACACCTTC
>TRBJ2-1|TRBD2|TRBV27|14|.
CASTLAGGDNEQFF
TGTGCCAGCACGCTAGCGGGGGGGGACAATGAGCAGTTCTTC
>TRBJ2-3|TRBD2|TRBV2|18|.
CASSEFSGRVTSTDTQYF
TGTGCCAGCAGTGAGTTTAGCGGGAGGGTCACTAGCACAGATACGCAGTATTTT
>TRBJ1-2|TRBD1|TRBV3-1/TRBV3-2|15|.
CASSPNLGTDYGYTF
TGTGCCAGCAGCCCGAACTTAGGGACAGACTATGGCTACACCTTC
>TRBJ1-5|.|TRBV7-2|14|.
CASRLELGKQPQHF
TGTGCCAGCAGACTAGAATTGGGGAAACAGCCCCAGCATTTT
>TRBJ2-5|TRBD2|TRBV2|16|.
CASKRDRRGAQETQYF
TGTGCCAGCAAGAGGGATCGGCGGGGGGCGCAAGAGACCCAGTACTTC
>TRBJ1-4|TRBD1|TRBV5-1|15|.
CASSSTGGRSEKLFF
TGCGCCAGCAGCTCTACAGGGGGCAGGAGTGAAAAACTGTTTTTT
>TRBJ2-3|TRBD2|TRBV18|17|.
CASSPPSSGRSVDTQYF
TGTGCCAGCTCACCACCCTCTAGCGGGAGGTCCGTTGATACGCAGTATTTT
>TRBJ2-7|TRBD2|TRBV11-3|13|few
CASSPSGSYEQYF
TGTGCCAGCAGTCCTAGCGGGAGCTACGAGCAGTACTTC
>TRBJ2-7|TRBD2|TRBV4-1|14|.
CASSQGLAGVEQYF
TGCGCCAGCAGCCAGGGACTAGCGGGAGTTGAGCAGTACTTC
>TRBJ2-3|TRBD1|TRBV11-3|14|.
CASSHRTGADTQYF
TGTGCCAGCAGCCATCGGACAGGCGCAGATACGCAGTATTTT
>TRBJ1-6|.|TRBV4-3|15|once
CASSQVGVNNSPLHF
TGCGCCAGCAGCCAAGTAGGAGTTAATAATTCACCCCTCCACTTT
>TRBJ2-2|TRBD1|TRBV19|15|.
CASSVGQGLTGELFF
TGTGCCAGTAGTGTGGGACAGGGGCTCACCGGGGAGCTGTTTTTT
>TRBJ2-5|TRBD2|TRBV5-1|17|.
CASSTTGLAVAQETQYF
TGCGCCAGCAGCACCACGGGACTAGCGGTAGCACAAGAGACCCAGTACTTC
>TRBJ2-2|TRBD1|TRBV3-1/TRBV3-2|15|few
CASSQGTGDTGELFF
TGTGCCAGCAGCCAAGGAACAGGGGACACCGGGGAGCTGTTTTTT
>TRBJ2-7|TRBD2|TRBV6-2/TRBV6-3|15|.
CASSLAGGISYEQYF
TGTGCCAGCAGCCTAGCGGGGGGGATCTCCTACGAGCAGTACTTC
>TRBJ1-1|.|TRBV7-2|14|.
CASSLAARYTEAFF
TGTGCCAGCAGCTTAGCCGCCCGGTACACTGAAGCTTTCTTT
>TRBJ1-4|.|TRBV2|13|.
CASSRRVSEKLFF
TGTGCCAGCAGTCGGAGGGTGAGCGAAAAACTGTTTTTT
>TRBJ1-5|.|TRBV27|14|.
CASSLWGGSQPQHF
TGTGCCAGCAGTTTATGGGGGGGAAGCCAGCCCCAGCATTTT
>TRBJ2-1|TRBD2|TRBV7-9|22|.
CASSKSIAGASGPLRVYNEQFF
TGTGCCAGCAGCAAGAGCATAGCGGGCGCTAGCGGCCCCCTCCGAGTCTACAATGAGCAGTTCTTC
>TRBJ2-3|TRBD2|TRBV9|15|.
CASSVASLAGGQQYF
TGTGCCAGCAGCGTAGCTTCTCTAGCGGGGGGCCAGCAGTATTTT
>TRBJ1-1|TRBD1|TRBV5-1|15|once
CASRRLETGGTEAFF
TGCGCCAGCAGACGCCTTGAGACAGGGGGCACTGAAGCTTTCTTT
>TRBJ1-2|.|TRBV6-1|12|.
CASSEGGGGYTF
TGTGCCAGCAGTGAAGGGGGGGGTGGCTACACCTTC
>TRBJ1-5|TRBD1|TRBV12-3/TRBV12-4|13|.
CASNPTGEEPQHF
TGTGCCAGCAACCCGACAGGGGAGGAGCCCCAGCATTTT
>TRBJ1-2|TRBD1|TRBV6-4|14|.
CASSPGQGGYGYTF
TGTGCCAGCAGTCCGGGACAGGGTGGCTATGGCTACACCTTC
>TRBJ2-3|.|TRBV4-3|17|few
CASSQVLGGARTDTQYF
TGCGCCAGCAGCCAAGTCCTGGGGGGGGCTCGGACAGATACGCAGTATTTT
>TRBJ2-2|TRBD1|TRBV6-5|15|.
CASGGRTGMTGELFF
TGTGCCAGCGGGGGGAGGACAGGGATGACCGGGGAGCTGTTTTTT
>TRBJ2-3|.|TRBV5-1|15|.
CASTPGGGRTDTQYF
TGCGCCAGCACCCCTGGCGGGGGCCGCACAGATACGCAGTATTTT
>TRBJ2-7|TRBD2|TRBV3-1/TRBV3-2|15|.
CASSPWTSGSYEQYF
TGTGCCAGCAGCCCATGGACTAGCGGGAGCTACGAGCAGTATTTC
>TRBJ1-1|TRBD1|TRBV7-9|15|.
CASSTGVGMNTEAFF
TGTGCCAGCTCGACAGGGGTTGGAATGAACACTGAAGCTTTCTTT
>TRBJ2-7|.|TRBV11-3|15|.
CASSLGAGSSYEQYF
TGTGCCAGCAGCTTAGGTGCGGGGAGCTCCTACGAGCAGTACTTC
>TRBJ2-7|.|TRBV3-1/TRBV3-2|13|.
CASSQSVPYEQYF
TGTGCCAGCAGCCAATCGGTACCCTACGAGCAGTACTTC
>TRBJ1-2|.|TRBV2|13|.
CASRQEMGYGYTF
TGTGCCAGTCGACAGGAAATGGGGTATGGCTACACCTTC
>TRBJ1-2|.|TRBV10-2|11|.
CAAEGGYGYTF
TGCGCCGCTGAGGGCGGCTATGGCTACACCTTC
>TRBJ2-5|TRBD1|TRBV4-3|14|.
CASSPGQVLGAQYF
TGCGCCAGCAGCCCTGGACAGGTCCTGGGGGCCCAGTACTTC
>TRBJ1-2|.|TRBV5-1|15|.
CASSFRSQGPYGYTF
TGCGCCAGCAGCTTCCGCAGTCAGGGGCCCTATGGCTACACCTTC
>TRBJ2-1|TRBD2|TRBV7-7|16|once
CASSSGTSGPYNEQFF
TGTGCCAGCAGCTCCGGGACTAGCGGGCCATACAATGAGCAGTTCTTC